Following are 13 T cell receptor beta chains from one sample sequenced in a study of blood T cell repertoires in COVID-19. Here immunoSEQ multiplex PCR was the method, and the copy in TCRdb shows in-frame clones only, minus some. The sample carries 50,000 to 65,000 clones, roughly 84% recorded once. Sequenced: peripheral blood. The source is a man between 65 and 85 years old with acute or convalescent COVID-19.

V usage is TRBV5-1 and J usage is TRBJ2-7; possible D gene TRBD1, 6 bases. The V end lost 1 base, the J end lost 3 bases, and 17 bases lay between the germline ends. The CDR3 contains 16 residues. Germline lookup yields CDR1 SGHRS and CDR2 YFSETQ. In nucleotides, the CDR3 is TGCGCCAGCAGCTTGCCTTTGGGGGTAGGGGGCTACGAGCAGTACTTC. The encoded protein is CASSLPLGVGGYEQYF.

The chain uses TRBV12-5 and TRBJ1-4; D unclear. The germline V gene encodes CDR1 LGHNT and CDR2 FRNRAP. V was clipped by 5 bases and J by 3 bases, with 10 bases between them. The CDR3 is made up of 14 amino acids. The chain's CDR3 is CASGTGGANEKLFF. In nucleotides, the CDR3 is TGTGCTAGTGGTACCGGCGGGGCTAATGAAAAACTGTTTTTT.

J is TRBJ1-1 and V is TRBV7-2; 8 bases align to TRBD1. V dropped 0 bases and J dropped 5; count of bases not matched to a gene: 8. Germline-derived CDR1 and CDR2 are SGHTA and FQGNSA. The CDR3 has 16 residues. The CDR3 DNA is TGTGCCAGCAGCTTAGCGGGGGGACAGGTTGCAACTGAAGCTTTCTTT. Its translation: CASSLAGGQVATEAFF.

This chain uses TRBV19 with TRBJ2-6; perhaps TRBD1 as D (5 bases). In germline, CDR1 is LNHDA, CDR2 SQIVND (reference sequence). V dropped 5 bases and J dropped 1 base, with 12 bases sitting between them. CDR3 length equals 16 residues. In nucleotides, the CDR3 is TGTGCCAGTAGTCGGGCAGGGAAGTCTGGGGCCAACGTCCTGACTTTC. Protein product: CASSRAGKSGANVLTF.

The V gene is TRBV6-5, the J gene TRBJ2-1; D is possibly TRBD2 (6 bases). The V and J ends lost 4 bases and 5 bases respectively, with 15 bases between them. Germline CDR1 and CDR2: MNHEY and SVGAGI. CDR3 size: 15 residues. Here the CDR3 DNA reads TGTGCCAGCAGTTTCCTGGGGGGTAATCACAATGAGCAGTTCTTC. Translated, it gives CASSFLGGNHNEQFF.

The gene calls are TRBV3-1 (or the pseudogene TRBV3-2) and TRBJ2-7; 7 bases map to TRBD1. With 4 bases clipped from V and 5 bases from J, the junction kept 11 bases outside the gene matches. The CDR3 has 15 amino acids. Germline CDR1 reads LGHDT; CDR2 reads YNNKEL (reference sequence). CDR3 nucleotide sequence: TGTGCCAGCAGCCCAGTTACCGGGACAGTCCACGAGCAGTACTTC. Residues: CASSPVTGTVHEQYF.

The chain recombines TRBV12-3 or TRBV12-4 with TRBJ2-4, with unresolved D. With 7 bases removed from V and 1 base from J, the gap between germline ends came to 5 bases. The CDR3 loop spans 12 amino acids. This CDR3 is CASTTAKNIQYF. In nucleotides, the CDR3 is TGTGCCAGCACTACCGCCAAAAACATTCAGTACTTC.

The chain is built from TRBV19 and TRBJ1-1; the match to TRBD1 covers 10 bases. The CDR3 has 13 amino acids. Losses at the gene ends were 5 bases for V and 11 bases for J; bases not matched to a gene: 8. CDR1 LNHDA and CDR2 SQIVND come from the germline V gene (reference sequence). CDR3 DNA: TGTGCCAGTAGTTCGCGACAGGGGGCTAGGGCTTTCTTT. Its translation is CASSSRQGARAFF.

The chain is built from TRBV18 and TRBJ2-2; 10 bases match TRBD1. The germline V gene has CDR1 KGHSH and CDR2 LQKENI. The CDR3 consists of 14 residues. V lost 10 bases and J lost 3; bases outside the gene matches: 5. CDR3 protein: CATVGQGDTGELFF. CDR3 DNA: TGTGCCACCGTAGGACAGGGGGACACCGGGGAGCTGTTTTTT.

This clone appeared a single time. The rearrangement uses TRBV27 and TRBJ1-2; TRBD1 matches at 8 bases. Germline values: CDR1 MNHEY, CDR2 SMNVEV (reference sequence). Unmatched junction bases numbered 3, after V lost 3 bases and J lost 6 bases. The CDR3 runs 13 residues. The CDR3 sequence: CASSFKTGDGYTF. In DNA form, the CDR3 reads TGTGCCAGCAGTTTCAAGACAGGGGATGGCTACACCTTC.

The chain has TRBV6-2 or TRBV6-3 and TRBJ1-5; a weak D match, TRBD1 (5 bases). V lost 6 bases and J lost 4, with 10 bases in between. This CDR3 comprises 13 residues. From germline, CDR1 is MNHEY and CDR2 SVGEGT. CDR3 sequence: CASSLRGNQPQHF. CDR3 nucleotide sequence: TGTGCCAGCAGCCTACGGGGGAATCAGCCCCAGCATTTT.

The V call is TRBV19, the J call TRBJ1-5, with 7 bases identical to TRBD1. The germline gives CDR1 LNHDA, CDR2 SQIVND (reference sequence). The CDR3 has 15 residues. The junction had 8 bases not matched to a gene; V was cut back by 3 bases and J by 6 bases. In nucleotides, the CDR3 is TGTGCCAGTAGTATGGAGAGGGGGCGACTTCAGCCCCAGCATTTT. It encodes CASSMERGRLQPQHF.

V usage is TRBV5-6 and J usage is TRBJ2-1, with 7 bases lining up with TRBD1. Looked up from germline, CDR1 is SGHDT and CDR2 is YYEEEE. The CDR3 extends over 13 amino acids. Germline trimming cut 4 bases from V and 4 bases from J; bases unmatched to any gene: 2. CDR3 sequence: CASSTTGYNEQFF. The CDR3 nucleotides read TGTGCCAGCAGCACGACAGGGTACAATGAGCAGTTCTTC.